These 2 T cell receptor beta chains came from one sample sequenced in a study of metastatic and nonmetastatic thyroid tumors (dated by TCRdb to the early 2020s). None of the patients had been given any treatment before thyroid surgery. Receptors were amplified or captured by PCR. TCRdb records Illumina HiSeq 4000 as the sequencer. The public sequencing data were trimmed at Q25 with fastp and processed into clonotypes with MiXCR by TCRdb, which kept only in-frame beta chains. This sample is represented by approximately 25,000 clones; about 15% of them were singletons. The ten largest clones take up roughly 6.1% of the sample. The sequenced sample consisted of blood. Source of these receptors: a male donor with papillary thyroid cancer or a benign thyroid nodule (not recorded which). Some clones in this sample may be carry-over from other donors' samples.

CDR3 residues: CASSVRTSGSPLHF. The CDR3, as DNA: TGTGCCAGCAGCGTTAGGACATCAGGGTCACCCCTCCACTTT. The genes are TRBV9 and TRBJ1-6; D is possibly TRBD1 (5 bases). V lost 2 bases and J lost 10, with 13 bases in between. Per the germline V gene, CDR1 is SGDLS and CDR2 is YYNGEE. The CDR3 has 14 residues.

In this sample, this clone turned up a few times. The V gene is TRBV9, the J gene TRBJ2-1; 12 positions match TRBD2. The CDR3 has 15 amino acids. CDR1 SGDLS and CDR2 YYNGEE come from the germline V gene. J lost 12 bases, V lost 4 bases, and 11 bases had no gene match. The DNA of the CDR3 is TGTGCCAGCAGCTCGAGACTAGCGGGAGAGGTAGTGCAGTTCTTC. It yields the protein CASSSRLAGEVVQFF.